A selection of T cell receptor beta chains follows, all from one sample in a study of T-cell memory formation after mild COVID-19. TCRdb reanalysed the 5' RACE reads using MiXCR and keeps one entry per CDR3 protein. The repertoire includes under 450,000 distinct CDR3 sequences, roughly 14% of them detected once, and roughly 22% sits in the top ten. Sequencing used PBMCs or a T cell subset sorted from them (not recorded which). Receptors originate from a man between 18 and 29 years old who had mild COVID-19 (a few samples of this study predate the infection). Cell type and time point are not known. The CDR3 runs from the conserved cysteine through the conserved F or W. The D gene is left open where the match is weak. Size values are once, few and many counts, or a class for expanded clones, and some rows have none.

clone size	CDR3 length	D gene	V gene	J gene	CDR3 DNA	CDR3 protein
NA	15	NA	TRBV9	TRBJ1-4	TGTGCCAGCAGCGTAGCTCCGGAAACTAATGAAAAACTGTTTTTT	CASSVAPETNEKLFF
few	18	TRBD1	TRBV5-1	TRBJ2-1	TGCGCCAGCAGCTTTAATCCCCCGACAGGGGGCTTCTACAATGAGCAGTTCTTC	CASSFNPPTGGFYNEQFF
many	14	TRBD1	TRBV5-1	TRBJ1-1	TGCGCCAGCAGCCTGACTCGACAGGGCCTCGGAGCTTTCTTT	CASSLTRQGLGAFF
few	14	NA	TRBV7-9	TRBJ2-7	TGTGCCAGCAGCGTCGGCGGAGGGCGTAGCGAGCAGTACTTC	CASSVGGGRSEQYF
few	12	TRBD1	TRBV27	TRBJ1-1	TGTGCCAGCAGTTTATCCCGGGACAGGGTTTTCTTT	CASSLSRDRVFF
many	13	NA	TRBV11-2	TRBJ1-2	TGTGCCAGCAGCTTTAACAGGAGCTATGGCTACACCTTC	CASSFNRSYGYTF
few	13	NA	TRBV10-1	TRBJ1-3	TGCGCCAGCAGTCGGGATCTAAGAAACACCATATATTTT	CASSRDLRNTIYF
few	17	NA	TRBV6-5	TRBJ2-2	TGTGCCAGCAGTTACTCTCAGGGGTTATTGTCCACCGGGGAGCTGTTTTTT	CASSYSQGLLSTGELFF
NA	15	NA	TRBV5-4	TRBJ2-3	TGTGCCAGCAGCTTGGCCGTGGGGTACACAGATACGCAGTATTTT	CASSLAVGYTDTQYF
NA	13	NA	TRBV29-1	TRBJ1-1	TGCAGCGTTGTCGACAGGAGCGGCACTGAAGCTTTCTTT	CSVVDRSGTEAFF
few	15	TRBD2	TRBV18	TRBJ2-1	TGTGCCAGCTCAACTGCTAGCGGGGGGTCAAATGAGCAGTTCTTC	CASSTASGGSNEQFF
NA	13	NA	TRBV11-2	TRBJ2-5	TGTGCCAGCAGCGTTGGGCGGGGAATGGCCCAGTACTTC	CASSVGRGMAQYF
few	15	TRBD1	TRBV5-4	TRBJ2-3	TGTGCCAGCAGCTTTTGGGACAGGTCTCCAGATACGCAGTATTTT	CASSFWDRSPDTQYF
NA	18	TRBD1	TRBV15	TRBJ2-5	TGTGCCACCAGCAGAGTCGGTGGTCGGACAGGGACACAAGAGACCCAGTACTTC	CATSRVGGRTGTQETQYF
few	18	NA	TRBV5-6	TRBJ1-5	TGTGCCAGCAGCTTGTTCCGGGGGAAGGGTTATAGCAATCAGCCCCAGCATTTT	CASSLFRGKGYSNQPQHF
NA	18	NA	TRBV7-6	TRBJ1-1	TGTGCCAGCAGCTTAGTGGGTCCGGGACAATCGGGACCAACTGAAGCTTTCTTT	CASSLVGPGQSGPTEAFF
NA	13	NA	TRBV7-6	TRBJ2-1	TGTGCCAGCAGTCAAAGACCGAACAATGAGCAGTTCTTC	CASSQRPNNEQFF
few	16	NA	TRBV2	TRBJ2-7	TGTGCCACCCTGAGGACGAGCGGTCTCAGCTCCTACGAGCAGTACTTC	CATLRTSGLSSYEQYF
NA	16	NA	TRBV7-9	TRBJ1-2	TGTGCCAGCAGCTTAGCAGGGCGGTCCCAGGGGTCCGGCTACACCTTC	CASSLAGRSQGSGYTF
NA	15	NA	TRBV6-5	TRBJ2-3	TGTGCCAGCAGTTACCGCGGGGGCCCGGGAGATACGCAGTATTTT	CASSYRGGPGDTQYF
few	14	TRBD2	TRBV7-9	TRBJ2-7	TGTGCCAGCAGTCAAGACGGGCGGGGGGACGAGCAGTACTTC	CASSQDGRGDEQYF
NA	16	TRBD1	TRBV9	TRBJ1-2	TGTGCCAGCAGCCTGGGGCGGACAGGGGGACACTATGGCTACACCTTC	CASSLGRTGGHYGYTF